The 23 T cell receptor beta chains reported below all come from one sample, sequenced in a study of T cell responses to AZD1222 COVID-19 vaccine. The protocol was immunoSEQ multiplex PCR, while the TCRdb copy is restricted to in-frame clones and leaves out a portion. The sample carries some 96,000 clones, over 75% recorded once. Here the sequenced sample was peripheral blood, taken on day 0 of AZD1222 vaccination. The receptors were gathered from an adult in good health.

The chain's CDR3 is CASSFYPGADEAFF. In DNA form, the CDR3 reads TGTGCCAGCAGCTTTTACCCCGGGGCGGATGAAGCTTTCTTT. The J gene is TRBJ1-1, the V gene TRBV7-3, with D possibly TRBD1 on 5 matching bases. CDR1 is SGHTA and CDR2 is FQGTGA in the germline V gene. CDR3 length: 14 residues. Trimming pared 3 bases from V and 7 bases from J, leaving 15 bases between.

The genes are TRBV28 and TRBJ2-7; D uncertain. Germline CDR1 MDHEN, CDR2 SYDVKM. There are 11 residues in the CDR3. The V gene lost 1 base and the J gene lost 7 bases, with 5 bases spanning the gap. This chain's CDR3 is CASSLLVEQYF. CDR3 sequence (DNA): TGTGCCAGCAGTTTATTGGTTGAGCAGTACTTC. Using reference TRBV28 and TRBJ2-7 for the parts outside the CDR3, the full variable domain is DVKVTQSSRYLVKRTGEKVFLECVQDMDHENMFWYRQDPGLGLRLIYFSYDVKMKEKGDIPEGYSVSREKKERFSLILESASTNQTSMYLCASSLLVEQYFGPGTRLTVT.

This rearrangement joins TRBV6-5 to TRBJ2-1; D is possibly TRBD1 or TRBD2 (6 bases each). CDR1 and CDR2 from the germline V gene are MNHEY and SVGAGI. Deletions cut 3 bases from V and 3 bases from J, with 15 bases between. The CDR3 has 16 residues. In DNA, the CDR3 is TGTGCCAGCAGTTATAGACTAGGACAGAACTACAATGAGCAGTTCTTC. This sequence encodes CASSYRLGQNYNEQFF.

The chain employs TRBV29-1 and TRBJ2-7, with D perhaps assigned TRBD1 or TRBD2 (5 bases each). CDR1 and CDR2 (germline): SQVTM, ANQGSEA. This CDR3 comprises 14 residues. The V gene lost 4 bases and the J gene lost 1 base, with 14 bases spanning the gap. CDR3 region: CSVAGIRGSYEQYF. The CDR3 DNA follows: TGCAGCGTTGCGGGAATTAGGGGATCCTACGAGCAGTACTTC.

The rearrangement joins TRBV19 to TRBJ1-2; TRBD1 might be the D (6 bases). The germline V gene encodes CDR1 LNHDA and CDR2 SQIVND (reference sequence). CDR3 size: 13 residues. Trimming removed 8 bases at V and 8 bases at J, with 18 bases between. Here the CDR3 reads CASSDSAKEGYTF. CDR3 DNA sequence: TGTGCCAGTTCGGACAGTGCCAAGGAGGGCTACACCTTC.

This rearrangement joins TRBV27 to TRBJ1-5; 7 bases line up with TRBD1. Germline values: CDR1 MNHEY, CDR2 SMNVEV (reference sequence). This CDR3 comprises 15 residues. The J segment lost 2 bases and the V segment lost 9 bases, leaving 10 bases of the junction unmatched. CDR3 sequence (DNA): TGTGCCAGTAGCGTTCGACAGGGTGGCAATCAGCCCCAGCATTTT. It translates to CASSVRQGGNQPQHF.

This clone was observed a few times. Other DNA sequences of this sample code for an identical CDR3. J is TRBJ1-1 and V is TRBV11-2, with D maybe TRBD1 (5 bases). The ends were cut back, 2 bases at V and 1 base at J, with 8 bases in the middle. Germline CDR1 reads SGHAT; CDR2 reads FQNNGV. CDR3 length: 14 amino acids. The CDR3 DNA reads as TGTGCCAGCAGCTTAAGTAGGGGGAACACTGAAGCTTTCTTT. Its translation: CASSLSRGNTEAFF.

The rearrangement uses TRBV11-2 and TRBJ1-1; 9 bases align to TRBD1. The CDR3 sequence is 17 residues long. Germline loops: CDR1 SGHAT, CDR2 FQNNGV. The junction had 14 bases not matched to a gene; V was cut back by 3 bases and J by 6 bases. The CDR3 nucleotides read TGTGCCAGCAGCTTTCTTGGGCCACAGGGGGCGAGCGCTGAAGCTTTCTTT. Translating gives CASSFLGPQGASAEAFF.

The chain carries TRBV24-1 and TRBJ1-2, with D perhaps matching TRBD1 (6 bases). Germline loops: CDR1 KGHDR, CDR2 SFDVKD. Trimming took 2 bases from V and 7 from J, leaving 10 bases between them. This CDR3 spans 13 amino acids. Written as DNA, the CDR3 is TGTGCCACCAGTGATTGGGGGGCGCGTGGCTACACCTTC. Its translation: CATSDWGARGYTF.

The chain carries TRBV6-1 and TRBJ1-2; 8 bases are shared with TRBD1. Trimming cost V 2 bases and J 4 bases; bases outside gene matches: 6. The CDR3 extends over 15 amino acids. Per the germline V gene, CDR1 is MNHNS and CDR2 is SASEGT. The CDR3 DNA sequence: TGTGCCAGCAGTGAAAGGGGGACAGGCGGCTATGGCTACACCTTC. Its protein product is CASSERGTGGYGYTF.

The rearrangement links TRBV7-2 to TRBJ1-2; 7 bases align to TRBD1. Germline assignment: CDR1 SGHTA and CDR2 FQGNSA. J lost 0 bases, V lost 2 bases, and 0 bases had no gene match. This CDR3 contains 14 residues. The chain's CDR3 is CASSLQGANYGYTF. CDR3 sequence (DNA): TGTGCCAGCAGCTTACAGGGGGCTAACTATGGCTACACCTTC.

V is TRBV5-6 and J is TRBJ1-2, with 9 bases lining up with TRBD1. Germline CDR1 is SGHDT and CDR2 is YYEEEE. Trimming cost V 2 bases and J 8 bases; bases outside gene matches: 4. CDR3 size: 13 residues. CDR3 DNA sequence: TGTGCCAGCAGCTTTGGACAGGGGAAAGGCTACACCTTC. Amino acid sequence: CASSFGQGKGYTF.

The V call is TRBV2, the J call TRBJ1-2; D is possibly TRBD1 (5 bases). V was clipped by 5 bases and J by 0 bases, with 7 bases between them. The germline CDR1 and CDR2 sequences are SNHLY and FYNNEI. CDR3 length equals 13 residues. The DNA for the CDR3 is TGTGCCAGCAGTCCAGGGACTAACTATGGCTACACCTTC. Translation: CASSPGTNYGYTF.

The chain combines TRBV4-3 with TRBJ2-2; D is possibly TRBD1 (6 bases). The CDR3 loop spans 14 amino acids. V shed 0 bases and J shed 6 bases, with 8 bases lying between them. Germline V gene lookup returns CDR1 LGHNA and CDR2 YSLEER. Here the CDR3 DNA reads TGCGCCAGCAGCCAAGATGAGGGGGCCGGGGAGCTGTTTTTT. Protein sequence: CASSQDEGAGELFF.

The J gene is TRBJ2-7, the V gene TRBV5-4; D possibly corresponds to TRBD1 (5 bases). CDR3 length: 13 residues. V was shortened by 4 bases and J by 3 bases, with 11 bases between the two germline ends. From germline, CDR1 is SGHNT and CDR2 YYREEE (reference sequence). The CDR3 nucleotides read TGTGCCAGCAGCGAGACAGCGCACTACGAGCAGTACTTC. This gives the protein CASSETAHYEQYF.

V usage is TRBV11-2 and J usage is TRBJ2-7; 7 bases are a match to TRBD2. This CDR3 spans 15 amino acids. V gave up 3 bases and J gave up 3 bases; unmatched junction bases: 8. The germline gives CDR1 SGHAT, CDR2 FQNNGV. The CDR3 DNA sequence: TGTGCCAGCAGCTTCCTTGCGGGACTAATCTACGAGCAGTACTTC. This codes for CASSFLAGLIYEQYF.

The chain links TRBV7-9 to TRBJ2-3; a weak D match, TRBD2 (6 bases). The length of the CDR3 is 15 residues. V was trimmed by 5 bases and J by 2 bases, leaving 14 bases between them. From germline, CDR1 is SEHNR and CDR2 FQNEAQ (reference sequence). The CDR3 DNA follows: TGTGCCAGCAGCGAAGACACGGGAGTCACAGATACGCAGTATTTT. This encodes CASSEDTGVTDTQYF.

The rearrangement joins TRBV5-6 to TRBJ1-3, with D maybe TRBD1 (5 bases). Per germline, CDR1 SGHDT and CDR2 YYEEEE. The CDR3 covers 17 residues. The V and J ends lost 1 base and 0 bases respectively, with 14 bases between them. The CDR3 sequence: CASSLLGVRLSGNTIYF. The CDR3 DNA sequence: TGTGCCAGCAGCTTGCTAGGGGTCAGACTCTCTGGAAACACCATATATTTT.

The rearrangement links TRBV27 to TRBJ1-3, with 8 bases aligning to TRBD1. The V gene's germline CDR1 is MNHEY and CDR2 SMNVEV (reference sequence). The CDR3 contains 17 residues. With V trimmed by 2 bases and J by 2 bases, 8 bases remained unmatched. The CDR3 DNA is TGTGCCAGCAGTTTAGCTGGACAGGGCCTCGCTGGAAACACCATATATTTT. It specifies CASSLAGQGLAGNTIYF.

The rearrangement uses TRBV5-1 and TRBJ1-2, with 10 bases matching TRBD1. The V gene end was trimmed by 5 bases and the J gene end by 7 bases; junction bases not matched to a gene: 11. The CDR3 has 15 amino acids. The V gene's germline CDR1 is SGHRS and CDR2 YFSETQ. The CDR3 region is CASRLTGQGPVGYTF. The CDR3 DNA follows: TGCGCCAGCAGGTTAACGGGACAGGGGCCAGTTGGCTACACCTTC. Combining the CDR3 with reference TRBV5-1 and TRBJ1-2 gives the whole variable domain KAGVTQTPRYLIKTRGQQVTLSCSPISGHRSVSWYQQTPGQGLQFLFEYFSETQRNKGNFPGRFSGRQFSNSRSEMNVSTLELGDSALYLCASRLTGQGPVGYTFGSGTRLTVV.

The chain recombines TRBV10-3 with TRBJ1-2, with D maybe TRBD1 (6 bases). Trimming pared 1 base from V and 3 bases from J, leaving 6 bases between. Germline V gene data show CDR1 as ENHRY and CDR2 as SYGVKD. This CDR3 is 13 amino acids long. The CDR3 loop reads CAISEYRDYGYTF. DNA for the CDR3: TGTGCCATCAGTGAGTACAGGGACTATGGCTACACCTTC.

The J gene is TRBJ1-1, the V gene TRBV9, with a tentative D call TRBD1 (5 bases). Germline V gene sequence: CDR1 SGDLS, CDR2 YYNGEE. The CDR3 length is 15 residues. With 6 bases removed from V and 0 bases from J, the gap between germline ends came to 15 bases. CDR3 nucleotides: TGTGCCAGCACCCGAGGGGCAGGATTGAACACTGAAGCTTTCTTT. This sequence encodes CASTRGAGLNTEAFF.

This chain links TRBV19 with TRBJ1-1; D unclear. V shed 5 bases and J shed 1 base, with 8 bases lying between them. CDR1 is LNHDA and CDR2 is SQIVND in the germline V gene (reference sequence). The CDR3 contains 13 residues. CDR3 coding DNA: TGTGCCAGTAGTTGGCCGGGGAACACTGAAGCTTTCTTT. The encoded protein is CASSWPGNTEAFF.